The 20 T cell receptor beta chains below come from one sample, sequenced in a study of blood T cell repertoires in COVID-19. Sequenced by immunoSEQ multiplex PCR; TCRdb stores in-frame clones only, minus some. The sample includes about 320,000 clones, around 88% of them seen just once. The sample comprised peripheral blood. The receptors here all came from a woman aged 45 to 65 with acute or convalescent COVID-19.

The rearrangement links TRBV10-3 to TRBJ2-5, with D unclear. This CDR3 region has 13 residues. Trimming left V 0 bases short and J 5 bases short, with 7 bases between. In germline, CDR1 is ENHRY, CDR2 SYGVKD. As DNA, the CDR3 is TGTGCCATCAGTGAGTCGTCCGGGGAGACCCAGTACTTC. Translating it yields CAISESSGETQYF.

The V gene is TRBV15, the J gene TRBJ1-5; no definite D call. This CDR3 has 14 residues. Trimming stripped 4 bases from V and 1 base from J, with 8 bases between. The germline V gene has CDR1 LNHNV and CDR2 YYDKDF (reference sequence). CDR3 amino acids: CATSTRLSNQPQHF. In nucleotides, the CDR3 is TGTGCCACCAGCACCCGGTTAAGCAATCAGCCCCAGCATTTT.

V is TRBV29-1 and J is TRBJ1-5; 8 positions agree with TRBD1. The germline V gene has CDR1 SQVTM and CDR2 ANQGSEA. The ends lost 4 bases at V and 5 bases at J; junction bases unmatched: 7. The CDR3 extends over 14 amino acids. As DNA, the CDR3 is TGCAGCGTTGGCGGACAGGGTTGGGATCAGCCCCAGCATTTT. It codes for CSVGGQGWDQPQHF.

The V gene is TRBV27, the J gene TRBJ1-5, with 10 bases identical to TRBD1. There are 14 residues in the CDR3. V lost 6 bases and J lost 5; bases outside the gene matches: 4. Germline V CDR1 and CDR2: MNHEY, SMNVEV (reference sequence). The CDR3 here is CASSGGQGDQPQHF. The DNA of the CDR3 is TGTGCCAGCAGCGGCGGACAGGGGGATCAGCCCCAGCATTTT.

The rearrangement joins TRBV5-4 to TRBJ1-4; 7 bases map to TRBD1. V was clipped by 2 bases and J by 11 bases; unmatched bases: 12. Germline V lookup: CDR1 SGHNT, CDR2 YYREEE (reference sequence). This CDR3 contains 15 residues. CDR3 coding DNA: TGTGCCAGCAGCTTCGACCGGGACAGCAAAGGGAAACTGTTTTTT. Amino acids: CASSFDRDSKGKLFF.

The rearrangement uses TRBV6-4 and TRBJ2-1; TRBD2 matches 10 bases. The junction had 8 bases not matched to a gene; V was cut back by 0 bases and J by 9 bases. Germline V CDR1 and CDR2: MRHNA, SNTAGT. The CDR3 runs 16 residues. CDR3 DNA: TGTGCCAGCAGTGACTCGGTTCTAGCGGGAGTGAGTGAGCAGTTCTTC. Protein sequence: CASSDSVLAGVSEQFF.

The chain recombines TRBV19 with TRBJ1-5; D may be TRBD1 (5 bases). Between the trimmed V and J ends, which lost 4 bases and 0 bases, there was a span of 13 bases. Germline CDR1 is LNHDA and CDR2 is SQIVND (reference sequence). There are 16 residues in the CDR3. The CDR3 region is CASSTLDRYSNQPQHF. The DNA for the CDR3 is TGTGCCAGTAGTACCCTCGACAGATATAGCAATCAGCCCCAGCATTTT.

A note on this clone: The junction does not match germline at one end; this may be a read error. The J gene is TRBJ2-7, the V gene TRBV3-1 (or the pseudogene TRBV3-2), with 11 positions matching TRBD2. CDR3 length equals 17 residues. The V gene's germline CDR1 is LGHDT and CDR2 YNNKEL (reference sequence). The CDR3 coding sequence is TGTGCCAGCAGCCAAGATCGGGCTAGCGGGAGGTTCTACGATCAGTACTTC. This sequence encodes CASSQDRASGRFYDQYF.

The rearrangement links TRBV6-5 to TRBJ2-7, with 12 bases lining up with TRBD1. Germline V gene sequence: CDR1 MNHEY, CDR2 SVGAGI. Unmatched junction bases numbered 3, after V lost 6 bases and J lost 6 bases. There are 13 residues in the CDR3. The CDR3 region is CASRGQGAGEQYF. DNA of the CDR3: TGTGCCAGCAGGGGACAGGGGGCAGGCGAGCAGTACTTC.

The CDR3 sequence is CATVGGPPRFRYF. In DNA form, the CDR3 reads TGTGCCACCGTAGGGGGACCACCAAGGTTCAGGTATTTT. The chain couples TRBV28 to TRBJ2-3; D may be TRBD1 (6 bases). The germline CDR1 and CDR2 sequences are MDHEN and SYDVKM. V gave up 10 bases and J gave up 14 bases, with 25 bases separating them. The CDR3 loop spans 13 amino acids.

The chain uses TRBV7-3 and TRBJ2-3, with D unresolved. The CDR3 consists of 14 residues. V was cut by 5 bases and J by 4 bases, with 13 bases left in between. Germline CDR1 reads SGHTA; CDR2 reads FQGTGA. The CDR3 DNA sequence: TGTGCCAGCAGCCTGAACCTAATCGCAGATACGCAGTATTTT. Translation gives CASSLNLIADTQYF.

This chain connects TRBV27 to TRBJ2-7, with D possibly being TRBD2 (6 bases). CDR3 length equals 14 residues. V lost 6 bases and J 1 base, leaving 13 bases between the germline ends. CDR1 MNHEY and CDR2 SMNVEV come from the germline V gene (reference sequence). The CDR3 loop reads CASSWEAGSYEQYF. The CDR3 DNA sequence: TGTGCCAGCAGCTGGGAGGCGGGATCCTACGAGCAGTACTTC.

J is TRBJ2-2 and V is TRBV30; possibly TRBD1 for D (6 bases). The CDR3 extends over 13 amino acids. V dropped 8 bases and J dropped 0 bases, with 10 bases sitting between them. Germline lookup yields CDR1 GTSNPN and CDR2 SVGIG (reference sequence). CDR3 in DNA: TGTGCCGGACAGTACCCGAACACCGGGGAGCTGTTTTTT. Translation: CAGQYPNTGELFF.

The chain employs TRBV9 and TRBJ2-3; 8 bases match TRBD1. Losses at the gene ends were 3 bases for V and 1 base for J; bases not matched to a gene: 7. Germline V gene sequence: CDR1 SGDLS, CDR2 YYNGEE. The CDR3 has 16 amino acids. CDR3 coding DNA: TGTGCCAGCAGCGCATGGACAGGGCCTGGCACAGATACGCAGTATTTT. Protein sequence: CASSAWTGPGTDTQYF.

This chain links TRBV6-2 or TRBV6-3 with TRBJ2-3, with D tentatively TRBD2 (6 bases). The germline gives CDR1 MNHEY, CDR2 SVGEGT. V gave up 4 bases and J gave up 5 bases, with 7 bases separating them. The CDR3 contains 12 residues. CDR3 region: CASSFGGDTQYF. CDR3 nucleotide sequence: TGTGCCAGCAGTTTCGGGGGAGATACGCAGTATTTT.

This clone was observed once. The rearrangement links TRBV27 to TRBJ2-1; 12 nucleotides match TRBD2. The germline CDR1 and CDR2 sequences are MNHEY and SMNVEV (reference sequence). The CDR3 length is 16 residues. The ends lost 4 bases at V and 6 bases at J; junction bases unmatched: 7. CDR3 region: CASSSLTSGSSNEQFF. Here the CDR3 DNA reads TGTGCCAGCAGTTCCCTGACTAGCGGGAGTAGCAATGAGCAGTTCTTC.

This chain uses TRBV3-1 (or the pseudogene TRBV3-2) with TRBJ2-5; 8 nucleotides match TRBD2. With 3 bases clipped from V and 5 bases from J, the junction kept 11 bases outside the gene matches. CDR3 length: 16 amino acids. The V gene's germline CDR1 is LGHDT and CDR2 YNNKEL (reference sequence). The CDR3 DNA sequence: TGTGCCAGCAGCCATTCCACTCTGGCGGGGGGTGAGACCCAGTACTTC. Translating it yields CASSHSTLAGGETQYF.

This chain links TRBV3-1 (or the pseudogene TRBV3-2) with TRBJ1-1, with 7 bases that match TRBD1. Germline V gives CDR1 LGHDT, CDR2 YNNKEL (reference sequence). The CDR3 extends over 16 amino acids. Trimming took 4 bases from V and 0 from J; bases not matched to a gene: 8. For the CDR3, the DNA is TGTGCCAGCAGCCCCCGGGACAGAAATATGAACACTGAAGCTTTCTTT. Translation gives CASSPRDRNMNTEAFF.

The J gene is TRBJ1-1, the V gene TRBV27; D gene unclear. The V end was cut by 1 base, the J end by 5 bases, with 8 bases between. Germline V gene sequence: CDR1 MNHEY, CDR2 SMNVEV (reference sequence). CDR3 length: 13 amino acids. The CDR3 region has the DNA TGTGCCAGCAGTTTATTTCGGGTTACTGAAGCTTTCTTT. It codes for CASSLFRVTEAFF.

The chain links TRBV29-1 to TRBJ1-1; possible D gene TRBD1, 5 bases. V lost 3 bases and J 4 bases, leaving 12 bases between the germline ends. CDR1 is SQVTM, CDR2 ANQGSEA, per germline. The CDR3 consists of 13 residues. CDR3: CSVESGGSTEAFF. CDR3 DNA: TGCAGCGTTGAGTCCGGGGGTAGCACTGAAGCTTTCTTT.